This TCR beta chain was captured by sequencing in a study of response to subunit inactivated influenza vaccine. V trimming: 5 bases; J trimming: 4 bases; junction bases outside the gene matches: 10. There are 15 residues in the CDR3. Germline assignment: CDR1 LNHNV and CDR2 YYDKDF (reference sequence). TCRdb used MiXCR to reprocess the RT-PCR reads, holding one entry per CDR3 protein. The sample carries about 540,000 distinct CDR3 sequences, around 25% recorded once. The sample also formed part of further work on T cells expressing NK-cell markers. That study reports: Making the TCR beta cDNA relied on 5'RACE template switching with UMIs. It was sorted CD3+CD56+NKG2C+, CD3+CD56+NKG2C- and CD3+CD56-NKG2C+ T cells that supplied the TCR beta repertoires. The authors sequenced eight donors, of whom seven were HCMV-seropositive and one was seronegative. In more than five donors, dominant CD3+CD56+NKG2C+ clones formed about 1.0-7.5% of CD8+ cells. It is unclear if expanded NKG2C-expressing clones target HCMV antigens.

This sequence was found in a man between 45 and 60 years old who received an inactivated influenza vaccine. The starting material was CD4+ T cells sorted from PBMCs, obtained roughly 12 days after vaccination. The chain recombines TRBV15 with TRBJ2-7; TRBD1 matches 8 bases. The DNA for the CDR3 is TGTGCCACCAGCGAGCAGACAGGGGTGGGATACGAGCAGTACTTC. Translating gives CATSEQTGVGYEQYF. The full variable domain, completed using reference TRBV15 and TRBJ2-7, is DAMVIQNPRYQVTQFGKPVTLSCSQTLNHNVMYWYQQKSSQAPKLLFHYYDKDFNNEADTPDNFQSRRPNTSFCFLDIRSPGLGDTAMYLCATSEQTGVGYEQYFGPGTRLTVT.